The 31 T cell receptor beta chains below were found in one sample sequenced in a study of identical twins. TCRdb recomputed calls from the 5' RACE reads with MiXCR, one row per CDR3 protein. Seen here are 500,000 to 600,000 distinct CDR3 sequences, about 20% observed once, and the top ten hold about 0.91%. The data also belong to a second study, concerning T cells expressing NK-cell markers.

The sample comprised CD4+ T cells sorted from blood. These receptors were obtained from a woman younger than 30 in good health.

This clonotype has a handful of counts. J is TRBJ1-4 and V is TRBV3-1, with D possibly matching TRBD1 (6 bases). Germline CDR1 LGHDT, CDR2 YNNKEL (reference sequence). The CDR3 extends over 17 amino acids. V was clipped by 2 bases and J by 0 bases, with 13 bases between them. DNA for the CDR3: TGTGCCAGCAGCCAATACGGGACAATAGCAACTAATGAAAAACTGTTTTTT. It encodes CASSQYGTIATNEKLFF.

This clonotype was observed at least ten times. The chain couples TRBV4-2 to TRBJ2-1, with a tentative D call TRBD2 (5 bases). The CDR3 length is 13 residues. In germline, CDR1 is LGHNA, CDR2 YNFKEQ. V gave up 0 bases and J gave up 9 bases, with 9 bases separating them. The CDR3 sequence is CASSQELDGEQFF. CDR3 bases: TGTGCCAGCAGCCAAGAACTAGACGGTGAGCAGTTCTTC.

In this sample, this clonotype turned up a few times. The V gene is TRBV7-9, the J gene TRBJ2-7, with 11 positions matching TRBD2. This CDR3 contains 15 residues. The ends lost 3 bases at V and 9 bases at J; junction bases unmatched: 10. The V gene's germline CDR1 is SEHNR and CDR2 FQNEAQ (reference sequence). DNA of the CDR3: TGTGCCAGCAGCTTGCGGGAGACTAGCGGGGAACGGCAGTACTTC. Protein sequence: CASSLRETSGERQYF.

The DNA of the CDR3 is TGTGCCAGCAGTGACCAGCTCTCTGGGGCCAACGTCCTGACTTTC. Its protein is CASSDQLSGANVLTF. The rearrangement joins TRBV2 to TRBJ2-6; D uncertain. The CDR3 runs to 15 residues. Germline lookup yields CDR1 SNHLY and CDR2 FYNNEI. The V end was cut by 3 bases, the J end by 0 bases, with 6 bases between.

This clonotype came up a few times. The chain carries TRBV7-8 and TRBJ2-1; D gene unclear. CDR3 length: 14 residues. Between the trimmed V and J ends, which lost 1 base and 2 bases, there was a span of 6 bases. The germline CDR1 and CDR2 sequences are SGHVS and FQNEAQ. The DNA for the CDR3 is TGTGCCAGCAGCTTAGTTACAGCCTACAATGAGCAGTTCTTC. Translating gives CASSLVTAYNEQFF.

V and J are TRBV12-2 and TRBJ1-5; the table's D gene call, TRBD1, was not cross checked with the DNA. TRBV12-2 represents a pseudogene. This CDR3 is built from 17 residues. Here the CDR3 reads CASRPPVTFGSNQPQHF. The CDR3 nucleotides read TGTGCAAGTCGCCCGCCCGTAACTTTTGGTAGCAATCAGCCCCAGCATTTT.

This clonotype has more than one count but fewer than ten. The genes are TRBV7-2 and TRBJ2-7; 8 nucleotides agree with TRBD1. V was pared by 5 bases and J by 4 bases, with 7 bases of the junction left unmatched. Germline-derived CDR1 and CDR2 are SGHTA and FQGNSA. The CDR3 runs to 14 residues. The CDR3 reads CASSLDRDIYEQYF. Written as DNA, the CDR3 is TGTGCCAGCAGCCTGGACAGGGACATTTACGAGCAGTACTTC.

The table lists this clonotype with many counts. The CDR3 region is CASSYREKLFF. CDR3 nucleotide sequence: TGTGCCAGCAGTTATCGGGAAAAACTGTTTTTT. The chain combines TRBV12-3 or TRBV12-4 with TRBJ1-4; D gene uncertain. Between the trimmed V and J ends, which lost 4 bases and 8 bases, there was a span of 5 bases. The CDR3 contains 11 residues.

The sample holds a few counts of this clonotype. The chain is built from TRBV20-1 and TRBJ2-3; no firm D call. Trimming cost V 3 bases and J 7 bases, with 8 bases left between them. In germline, CDR1 is DFQATT, CDR2 SNEGSKA (reference sequence). The CDR3 is made up of 11 amino acids. The CDR3 is CSASAPHTQYF. For the CDR3, the DNA is TGCAGTGCTAGCGCCCCCCATACGCAGTATTTT.

The chain carries TRBV19 and TRBJ1-5; no firm D call. The CDR3 is 14 residues long. Germline V gene sequence: CDR1 LNHDA, CDR2 SQIVND (reference sequence). V was trimmed by 1 base and J by 5 bases, leaving 9 bases between them. The CDR3 coding sequence is TGTGCCAGTAGTATAGGAGAACTTCATCAGCCCCAGCATTTT. The encoded protein is CASSIGELHQPQHF.

This clonotype was detected only a few times. The rearrangement links TRBV18 to TRBJ2-1; D gene uncertain. The germline V and J ends were trimmed by 1 base and 5 bases, with 3 bases remaining between them. The germline V gene encodes CDR1 KGHSH and CDR2 LQKENI. The CDR3 has 12 amino acids. CDR3 sequence (DNA): TGTGCCAGCTCACCACGGAACAATGAGCAGTTCTTC. Protein: CASSPRNNEQFF. Full variable domain (outside the CDR3, taken from reference TRBV18 and TRBJ2-1): NAGVMQNPRHLVRRRGQEARLRCSPMKGHSHVYWYRQLPEEGLKFMVYLQKENIIDESGMPKERFSAEFPKEGPSILRIQQVVRGDSAAYFCASSPRNNEQFFGPGTRLTVL.

This clonotype was seen many times. The V gene is TRBV6-1, the J gene TRBJ2-5, with TRBD1 matching 12 bases. J was trimmed by 5 bases and V by 5 bases; bases with no gene match: 9. This CDR3 has 16 amino acids. Germline V gene sequence: CDR1 MNHNS, CDR2 SASEGT. CDR3 DNA sequence: TGTGCCAGCAGTCCGGGACAGGGGGCTACGATTGAGACCCAGTACTTC. This gives the protein CASSPGQGATIETQYF.

This clonotype has at least ten counts. The gene calls are TRBV5-6 and TRBJ1-1, with a possible D match to TRBD1 (6 bases). This CDR3 comprises 13 residues. V lost 4 bases and J lost 1, with 8 bases in between. Germline values: CDR1 SGHDT, CDR2 YYEEEE. CDR3 in amino acids: CASSRTENTEAFF. In DNA, the CDR3 is TGTGCCAGCAGCAGGACAGAGAACACTGAAGCTTTCTTT.

This clonotype showed up just a few times. V gene TRBV20-1 combines with J gene TRBJ1-5; maybe TRBD1 (5 bases). Germline V CDR1 and CDR2: DFQATT, SNEGSKA (reference sequence). V was trimmed by 5 bases and J by 5 bases, leaving 13 bases between them. CDR3 size: 13 residues. The CDR3 loop is CSAGDLRDQPQHF. The CDR3 DNA sequence: TGCAGTGCTGGGGACCTAAGGGATCAGCCCCAGCATTTT.

This clonotype was seen a handful of times. The chain joins TRBV7-9 to TRBJ2-2, with TRBD2 matching 8 bases. Germline V CDR1 and CDR2: SEHNR, FQNEAQ (reference sequence). The CDR3 contains 17 residues. V shed 1 base and J 6 bases; nucleotides not matched to a gene: 10. The CDR3 DNA reads TGTGCCAGCAGCTTAGTTATCACTAGCGGCGCGCCCGGGGAGCTGTTTTTT. Protein: CASSLVITSGAPGELFF.

This clonotype came up a few times. The chain joins TRBV20-1 to TRBJ1-3; D may be TRBD1 (5 bases). CDR3 size: 15 residues. Germline-derived CDR1 and CDR2 are DFQATT and SNEGSKA (reference sequence). Trimming shortened V by 5 bases and J by 0 bases, and 14 bases separated the two germline ends. DNA of the CDR3: TGCAGTGCTTGGTCAGGGTCCAACTCTGGAAACACCATATATTTT. Residues: CSAWSGSNSGNTIYF.

Worth noting for this clonotype: Sequence at one end of the junction differs from germline and may be a read error. The chain couples TRBV25-1 to TRBJ1-2; 8 bases fit TRBD1. Looked up from germline, CDR1 is MGHDK and CDR2 is SYGVNS. The length of the CDR3 is 14 residues. In DNA, the CDR3 is TGTGCCAGCATTGAAATAGACAGGGGAGAAGGCTACACCTTC. It codes for CASIEIDRGEGYTF.

This clonotype was detected only a few times. The chain joins TRBV20-1 to TRBJ1-1, with TRBD1 identical over 9 bases. The CDR3 totals 15 residues. J lost 4 bases, V lost 5 bases, and 11 bases had no gene match. CDR1 and CDR2 (germline): DFQATT, SNEGSKA (reference sequence). The CDR3 region has the DNA TGCAGTGCTCGTCCCGGGACAGGGTCGGGCACTGAAGCTTTCTTT. This translates into CSARPGTGSGTEAFF.

This clonotype appeared a few times. This chain links TRBV7-2 with TRBJ2-7, with a tentative D call TRBD1 (6 bases). Germline V gene lookup returns CDR1 SGHTA and CDR2 FQGNSA. V shed 1 base and J shed 4 bases, with 11 bases lying between them. This CDR3 is 14 amino acids long. CDR3 protein: CASSLGRTVYEQYF. For the CDR3, the DNA is TGTGCCAGCAGCTTAGGCCGGACAGTTTACGAGCAGTACTTC.

This clonotype was counted a few times. This chain links TRBV29-1 with TRBJ2-3; D is undetermined. This CDR3 is 12 amino acids long. CDR1 is SQVTM, CDR2 ANQGSEA, per germline. Between the trimmed V and J ends, which lost 2 bases and 6 bases, there was a span of 9 bases. CDR3 DNA sequence: TGCAGCGTTGAACGCCGGGCGGATACGCAGTATTTT. Protein product: CSVERRADTQYF.

The rearrangement joins TRBV6-5 to TRBJ1-1; TRBD1 agrees at 12 bases. There are 15 residues in the CDR3. Trimming cost V 4 bases and J 10 bases; bases outside gene matches: 10. Germline CDR1 reads MNHEY; CDR2 reads SVGAGI. CDR3: CASSWTGTGGFRAFF. The CDR3 DNA is TGTGCCAGCAGTTGGACCGGGACAGGGGGCTTCAGAGCTTTCTTT.

This clonotype came up a few times. The V and J genes are TRBV29-1 and TRBJ1-1; a weak D match, TRBD1 (6 bases). Germline assignment: CDR1 SQVTM and CDR2 ANQGSEA. V was trimmed by 4 bases and J by 4 bases, leaving 13 bases between them. The CDR3 runs 13 residues. The CDR3 sequence: CSVGGYRATEAFF. DNA of the CDR3: TGCAGCGTTGGGGGGTACAGGGCCACTGAAGCTTTCTTT.

In this sample, this clonotype turned up a few times. V is TRBV5-4 and J is TRBJ1-2; possible D gene TRBD1, 6 bases. The CDR3 is 13 residues long. Germline lookup yields CDR1 SGHNT and CDR2 YYREEE (reference sequence). Trimming took off 0 bases at V and 7 bases at J, with 10 bases between the two ends. The CDR3 region is CASSLGQEAGYTF. The CDR3 DNA sequence: TGTGCCAGCAGCTTGGGACAGGAGGCTGGCTACACCTTC. The whole variable domain, remainder taken from reference TRBV5-4 and TRBJ1-2, is ETGVTQSPTHLIKTRGQQVTLRCSSQSGHNTVSWYQQALGQGPQFIFQYYREEENGRGNFPPRFSGLQFPNYSSELNVNALELDDSALYLCASSLGQEAGYTFGSGTRLTVV.

This chain connects TRBV7-9 to TRBJ1-3; a possible D gene is TRBD1 (5 bases). The CDR3 loop spans 15 amino acids. The V gene's germline CDR1 is SEHNR and CDR2 FQNEAQ (reference sequence). Trimming shortened V by 3 bases and J by 2 bases, and 11 bases separated the two germline ends. For the CDR3, the DNA is TGTGCCAGCAGCTTGGGGGGAATGGCTGGAAACACCATATATTTT. Translation gives CASSLGGMAGNTIYF.

This clonotype came up a few times. The V gene is TRBV12-3 or TRBV12-4, the J gene TRBJ1-2; TRBD1 might be the D (6 bases). The CDR3 loop spans 14 amino acids. Trimming took 6 bases from V and 7 from J, leaving 18 bases between them. The CDR3 DNA sequence: TGTGCCAGCAGGCGTGCCTCAGGGGCCGCTGGCTACACCTTC. Its translation: CASRRASGAAGYTF.

The sample holds a few counts of this clonotype. This CDR3 is CASSFQTSGSTDTQYF. CDR3 bases: TGCGCCAGCAGCTTTCAGACTAGCGGAAGCACAGATACGCAGTATTTT. The chain combines TRBV5-1 with TRBJ2-3, with 9 bases aligning to TRBD2. Germline-derived CDR1 and CDR2 are SGHRS and YFSETQ. The CDR3 is 16 residues long. V lost 2 bases and J lost 0; bases outside the gene matches: 4.

A note on this clonotype: A read error may account for a junction end that differs from germline. The chain joins TRBV20-1 to TRBJ2-7; 7 nucleotides align to TRBD2. The germline V gene has CDR1 DFQATT and CDR2 SNEGSKA (reference sequence). The CDR3 sequence is 14 residues long. The CDR3, as DNA: TGCAGTTCTAGAGAAGGCGGGAGCCCAGACGAGCAGTACTTC. Protein sequence: CSSREGGSPDEQYF.

V is TRBV29-1 and J is TRBJ2-7; 9 bases agree with TRBD2. V was clipped by 8 bases and J by 7 bases; unmatched bases: 6. The CDR3 has 11 residues. Germline CDR1 is SQVTM and CDR2 is ANQGSEA. CDR3 protein: CSPRGGGEQYF. CDR3 sequence (DNA): TGCAGCCCGCGGGGGGGCGGGGAGCAGTACTTC.

This chain connects TRBV2 to TRBJ2-1; D perhaps matches TRBD1 (6 bases). From germline, CDR1 is SNHLY and CDR2 FYNNEI. V gave up 3 bases and J gave up 0 bases, with 9 bases separating them. The CDR3 has 15 residues. The CDR3 coding sequence is TGTGCCAGCAGTGACGACAGGAGCTCCTACAATGAGCAGTTCTTC. It translates to CASSDDRSSYNEQFF. The entire variable domain, with the rest obtained from reference TRBV2 and TRBJ2-1, is as follows: EPEVTQTPSHQVTQMGQEVILRCVPISNHLYFYWYRQILGQKVEFLVSFYNNEISEKSEIFDDQFSVERPDGSNFTLKIRSTKLEDSAMYFCASSDDRSSYNEQFFGPGTRLTVL.

The chain links TRBV7-7 to TRBJ2-3, with a weak D call TRBD2 (6 bases). V lost 5 bases, J lost 0 bases, and 15 bases lay in between. Germline CDR1 is SSHAT and CDR2 is FNYEAQ (reference sequence). This CDR3 has 16 residues. This chain's CDR3 is CASSRGGTGSTDTQYF. The CDR3 DNA sequence: TGTGCCAGCAGCCGTGGGGGGACGGGAAGCACAGATACGCAGTATTTT.

This clonotype appeared a few times. This chain connects TRBV4-2 to TRBJ2-2; TRBD2 is a possible D gene (6 bases). This CDR3 has 14 amino acids. Germline values: CDR1 LGHNA, CDR2 YNFKEQ. Trimming pared 3 bases from V and 4 bases from J, leaving 9 bases between. CDR3 nucleotide sequence: TGTGCCAGCAGCCAGGACGGGAGCACCGGGGAGCTGTTTTTT. Protein product: CASSQDGSTGELFF.